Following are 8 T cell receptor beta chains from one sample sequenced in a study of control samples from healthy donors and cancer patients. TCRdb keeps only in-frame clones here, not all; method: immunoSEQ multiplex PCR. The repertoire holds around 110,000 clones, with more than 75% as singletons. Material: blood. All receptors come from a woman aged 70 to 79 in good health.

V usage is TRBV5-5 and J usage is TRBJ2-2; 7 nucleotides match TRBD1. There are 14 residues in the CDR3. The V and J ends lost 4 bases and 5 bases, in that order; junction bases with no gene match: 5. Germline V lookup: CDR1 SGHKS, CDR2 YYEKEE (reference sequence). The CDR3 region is CASSTGTATGELFF. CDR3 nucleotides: TGTGCCAGCAGCACCGGGACAGCGACCGGGGAGCTGTTTTTT. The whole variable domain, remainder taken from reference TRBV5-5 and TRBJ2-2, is DAGVTQSPTHLIKTRGQQVTLRCSPISGHKSVSWYQQVLGQGPQFIFQYYEKEERGRGNFPDRFSARQFPNYSSELNVNALLLGDSALYLCASSTGTATGELFFGEGSRLTVL.

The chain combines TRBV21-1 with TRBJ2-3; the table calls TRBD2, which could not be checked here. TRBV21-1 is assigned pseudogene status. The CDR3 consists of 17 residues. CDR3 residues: CASSKARAGACTDTQYF. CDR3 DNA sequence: TGTGCCAGCAGCAAAGCACGAGCGGGGGCCTGCACAGATACGCAGTATTTT.

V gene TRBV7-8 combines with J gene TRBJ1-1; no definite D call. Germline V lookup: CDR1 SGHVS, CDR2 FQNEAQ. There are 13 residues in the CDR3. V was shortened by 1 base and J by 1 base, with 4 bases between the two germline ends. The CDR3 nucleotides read TGTGCCAGCAGCTTAGTAGCGAACACTGAAGCTTTCTTT. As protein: CASSLVANTEAFF.

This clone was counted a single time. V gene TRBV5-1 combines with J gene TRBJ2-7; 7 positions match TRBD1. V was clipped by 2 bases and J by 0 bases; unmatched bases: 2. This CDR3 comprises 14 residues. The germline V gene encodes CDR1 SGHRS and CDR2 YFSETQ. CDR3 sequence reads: CASSFRGSSYEQYF. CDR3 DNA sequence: TGCGCCAGCAGCTTCAGGGGGTCCTCCTACGAGCAGTACTTC.

As DNA, the CDR3 is TGTGCCAGCAGCCCACGTAGCGGGGGGGCCTACGAGCAGTACTTC. It yields the protein CASSPRSGGAYEQYF. The rearrangement uses TRBV3-1 (or the pseudogene TRBV3-2) and TRBJ2-7; 11 nucleotides line up with TRBD2. Looked up from germline, CDR1 is LGHDT and CDR2 is YNNKEL (reference sequence). Trimming cost V 4 bases and J 2 bases; bases outside gene matches: 4. CDR3 length: 15 residues.

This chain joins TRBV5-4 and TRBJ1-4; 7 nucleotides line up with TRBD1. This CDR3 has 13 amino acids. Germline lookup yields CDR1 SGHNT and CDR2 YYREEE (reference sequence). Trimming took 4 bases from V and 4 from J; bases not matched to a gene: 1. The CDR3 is CASSRDSNEKLFF. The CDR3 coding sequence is TGTGCCAGCAGCCGGGACAGTAATGAAAAACTGTTTTTT. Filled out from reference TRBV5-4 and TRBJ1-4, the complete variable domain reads ETGVTQSPTHLIKTRGQQVTLRCSSQSGHNTVSWYQQALGQGPQFIFQYYREEENGRGNFPPRFSGLQFPNYSSELNVNALELDDSALYLCASSRDSNEKLFFGSGTQLSVL.

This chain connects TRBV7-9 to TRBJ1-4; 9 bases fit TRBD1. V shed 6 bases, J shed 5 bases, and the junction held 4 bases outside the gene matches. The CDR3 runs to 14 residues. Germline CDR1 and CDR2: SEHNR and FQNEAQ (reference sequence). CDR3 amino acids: CASRPGTGNEKLFF. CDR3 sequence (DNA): TGTGCCAGCAGGCCCGGGACAGGGAATGAAAAACTGTTTTTT.

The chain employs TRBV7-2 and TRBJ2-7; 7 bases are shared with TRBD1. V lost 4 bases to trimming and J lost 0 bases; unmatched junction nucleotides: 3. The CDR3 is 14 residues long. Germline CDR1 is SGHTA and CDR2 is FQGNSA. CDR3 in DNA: TGTGCCAGCAGCTCGACAGGGAGCTCCTACGAGCAGTACTTC. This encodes CASSSTGSSYEQYF.